This TCR beta chain came from a study of T cells of healthy individuals. TCRdb redid the calling of the 5' RACE reads with MiXCR, one entry per CDR3 protein. The sample consists of about 96,000 distinct CDR3 sequences, 17% of them appearing once. This clonotype was detected many times. There are 14 residues in the CDR3. The germline gives CDR1 MDHEN, CDR2 SYDVKM. Trimming pared 10 bases from V and 4 bases from J, leaving 18 bases between. The TCR comes from a human donor in good health. The chain employs TRBV28 and TRBJ2-3, with D hard to call. For the CDR3, the DNA is TGTGCCACCCTAAGACGAAACAGCCCAGATACGCAGTATTTT. This sequence encodes CATLRRNSPDTQYF.